The entry below gives a single T cell receptor beta chain sequence along with its context. As yet, its antigen is unknown. It was with 60 Vbeta and 13 Jbeta primers that the PCR ran. The method was immunoSEQ multiplex PCR; TCRdb's version includes in-frame clones alone and lacks a portion of them. This table lists roughly 120,000 clones. The data stem from a study of cytomegalovirus exposure and HLA in healthy donors. Overall study results and limits: HLA-A and HLA-B allele assignments for most subjects were reportedly predicted accurately using TCR beta sequences. Through in vitro validation, a few CMV-associated chains were shown to be specific for CMV antigens. In an earlier analysis, in roughly 600 donors, most V segments appeared productive either ~90% or ~30% of the time.

V dropped 3 bases and J dropped 4 bases, with 15 bases sitting between them. From germline, CDR1 is GTSNPN and CDR2 SVGIG (reference sequence). CDR3 length equals 14 residues. This clonotype originated in a man aged 18 to 30 in good health and CMV-seronegative. What was sequenced was PBMCs. The rearrangement uses TRBV30 and TRBJ2-5, with D perhaps matching TRBD2 (5 bases). The CDR3 loop is CAWRATWERETQYF. CDR3 coding DNA: TGTGCCTGGAGAGCGACATGGGAGCGAGAGACCCAGTACTTC.